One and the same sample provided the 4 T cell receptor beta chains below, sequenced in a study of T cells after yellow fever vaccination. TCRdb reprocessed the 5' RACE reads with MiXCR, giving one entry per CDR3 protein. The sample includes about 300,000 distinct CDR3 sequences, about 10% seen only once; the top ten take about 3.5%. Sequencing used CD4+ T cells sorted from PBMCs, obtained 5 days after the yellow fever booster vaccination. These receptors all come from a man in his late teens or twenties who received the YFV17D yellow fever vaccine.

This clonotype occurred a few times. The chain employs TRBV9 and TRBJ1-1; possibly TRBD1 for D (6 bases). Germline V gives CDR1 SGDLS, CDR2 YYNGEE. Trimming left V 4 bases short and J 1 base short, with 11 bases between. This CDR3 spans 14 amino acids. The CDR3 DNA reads TGTGCCAGCAGCTCGGACAGCCAGAACACTGAAGCTTTCTTT. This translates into CASSSDSQNTEAFF.

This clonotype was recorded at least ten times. CDR3 amino acids: CASTILGDSIYEQYF. The CDR3 nucleotides read TGTGCCAGCACCATACTGGGGGATTCTATTTACGAGCAGTACTTC. The rearrangement uses TRBV6-2 or TRBV6-3 and TRBJ2-7; D possibly matches TRBD1 or TRBD2 (5 bases each). The CDR3 runs to 15 residues. CDR1 is MNHEY, CDR2 SVGEGT, per germline. V shed 7 bases and J shed 4 bases, with 20 bases lying between them.

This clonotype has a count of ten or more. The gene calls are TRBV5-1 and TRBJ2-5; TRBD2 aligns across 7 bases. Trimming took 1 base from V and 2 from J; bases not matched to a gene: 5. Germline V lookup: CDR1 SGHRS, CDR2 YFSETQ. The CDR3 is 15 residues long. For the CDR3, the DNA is TGCGCCAGCAGCTTGAGCTCTAGCGGACAAGAGACCCAGTACTTC. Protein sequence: CASSLSSSGQETQYF.

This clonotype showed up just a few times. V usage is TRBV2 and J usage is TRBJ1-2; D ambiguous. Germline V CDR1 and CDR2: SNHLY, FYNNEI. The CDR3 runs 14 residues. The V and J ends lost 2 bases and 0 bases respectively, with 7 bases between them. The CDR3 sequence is CASSELGTNYGYTF. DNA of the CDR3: TGTGCCAGCAGTGAACTCGGAACTAACTATGGCTACACCTTC.